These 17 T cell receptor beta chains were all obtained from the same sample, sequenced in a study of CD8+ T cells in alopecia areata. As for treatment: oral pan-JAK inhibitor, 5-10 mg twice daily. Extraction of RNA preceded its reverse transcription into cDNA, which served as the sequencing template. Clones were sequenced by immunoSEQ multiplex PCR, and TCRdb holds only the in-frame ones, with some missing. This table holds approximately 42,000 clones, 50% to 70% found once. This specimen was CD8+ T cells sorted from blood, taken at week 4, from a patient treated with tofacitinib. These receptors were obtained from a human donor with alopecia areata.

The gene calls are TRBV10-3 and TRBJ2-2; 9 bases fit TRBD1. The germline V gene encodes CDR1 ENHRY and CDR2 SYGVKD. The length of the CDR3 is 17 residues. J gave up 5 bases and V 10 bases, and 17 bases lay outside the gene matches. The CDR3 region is CATSGDRAYNPTGELFF. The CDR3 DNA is TGTGCCACCTCGGGGGACAGGGCGTATAATCCGACCGGGGAGCTGTTTTTT.

For the CDR3, the DNA is TGTGCCAGCAGCTTCGATCCGACAGGGGTGAACACTGAAGCTTTCTTT. This gives the protein CASSFDPTGVNTEAFF. V usage is TRBV5-4 and J usage is TRBJ1-1; 8 positions match TRBD1. Germline V gene lookup returns CDR1 SGHNT and CDR2 YYREEE (reference sequence). Trimming at V came to 2 bases and at J to 0 bases, leaving 6 bases not matched to a gene. The CDR3 consists of 16 residues.

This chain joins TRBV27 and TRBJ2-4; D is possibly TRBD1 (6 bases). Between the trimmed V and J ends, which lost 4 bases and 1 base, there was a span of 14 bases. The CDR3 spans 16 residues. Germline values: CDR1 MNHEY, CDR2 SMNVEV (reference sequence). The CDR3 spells CASSSLTGFAKNIQYF. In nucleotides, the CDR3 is TGTGCCAGCAGTTCCCTAACAGGGTTTGCCAAAAACATTCAGTACTTC.

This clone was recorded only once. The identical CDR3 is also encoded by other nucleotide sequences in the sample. The CDR3 region has the DNA TGCAGCGTGGGGACTGGAAGCTCCTACGAGCAGTACTTC. Amino acid sequence: CSVGTGSSYEQYF. The chain couples TRBV29-1 to TRBJ2-7; weak D call: TRBD2 (6 bases). This CDR3 comprises 13 residues. V was clipped by 6 bases and J by 0 bases, with 12 bases between them. CDR1 is SQVTM and CDR2 is ANQGSEA in the germline V gene.

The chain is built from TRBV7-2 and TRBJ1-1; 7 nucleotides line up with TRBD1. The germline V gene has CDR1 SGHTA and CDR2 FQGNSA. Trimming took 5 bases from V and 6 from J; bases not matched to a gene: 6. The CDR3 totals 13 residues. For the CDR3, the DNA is TGTGCCAGCAGCGTTATGACAGGGTCTGAAGCTTTCTTT. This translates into CASSVMTGSEAFF.

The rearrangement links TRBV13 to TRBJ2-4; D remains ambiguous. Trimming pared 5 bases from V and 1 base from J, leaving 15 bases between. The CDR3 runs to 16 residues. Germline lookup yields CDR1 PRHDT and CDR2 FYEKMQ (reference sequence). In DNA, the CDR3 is TGTGCCAGCAGCCCCCAACAACCAGCGGCCAAAAACATTCAGTACTTC. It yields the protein CASSPQQPAAKNIQYF.

CDR3 sequence reads: CASTGDYPITDTQYF. The CDR3 region has the DNA TGCGCCAGCACCGGGGACTACCCGATCACAGATACGCAGTATTTT. The chain combines TRBV10-2 with TRBJ2-3; 7 bases map to TRBD2. This CDR3 has 15 residues. Per the germline V gene, CDR1 is WSHSY and CDR2 is SAAADI. V was pared by 7 bases and J by 2 bases, with 9 bases of the junction left unmatched.

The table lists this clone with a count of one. CDR3 loop: CASSDRAGANVLTF. CDR3 DNA sequence: TGTGCCAGCAGCGACAGGGCTGGGGCCAACGTCCTGACTTTC. The chain links TRBV2 to TRBJ2-6; 7 positions agree with TRBD1. Germline V gene lookup returns CDR1 SNHLY and CDR2 FYNNEI. V trimming: 6 bases; J trimming: 2 bases; junction bases outside the gene matches: 1. The CDR3 loop spans 14 amino acids.

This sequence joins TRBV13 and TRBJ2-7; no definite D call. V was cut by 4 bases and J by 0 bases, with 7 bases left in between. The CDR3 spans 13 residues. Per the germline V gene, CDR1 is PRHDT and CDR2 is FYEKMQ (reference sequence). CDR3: CASSSRSSYEQYF. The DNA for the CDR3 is TGTGCCAGCAGCTCCAGGTCCTCCTACGAGCAGTACTTC.

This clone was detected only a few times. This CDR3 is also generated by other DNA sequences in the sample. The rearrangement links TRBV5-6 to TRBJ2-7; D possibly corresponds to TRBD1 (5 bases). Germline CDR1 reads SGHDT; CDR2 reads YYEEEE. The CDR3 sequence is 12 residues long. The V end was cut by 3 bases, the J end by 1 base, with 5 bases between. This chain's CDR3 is CASSSGSYEQYF. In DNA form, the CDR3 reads TGTGCCAGCAGCTCAGGGTCCTACGAGCAGTACTTC.

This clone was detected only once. The CDR3 DNA is TGCGCCAGCAGCCAAGGGGATCCGGGCCCCTACGAGCAGTACTTC. Translating it yields CASSQGDPGPYEQYF. The chain links TRBV4-1 to TRBJ2-7; D gene unclear. V was shortened by 1 base and J by 2 bases, with 12 bases between the two germline ends. Germline CDR1 MGHRA, CDR2 YSYEKL. The CDR3 runs to 15 residues.

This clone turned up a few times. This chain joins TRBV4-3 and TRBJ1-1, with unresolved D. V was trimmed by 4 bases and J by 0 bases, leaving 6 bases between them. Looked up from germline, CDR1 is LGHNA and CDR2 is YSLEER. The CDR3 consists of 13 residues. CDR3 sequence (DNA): TGCGCCAGCAGCCCACAGTTGAACACTGAAGCTTTCTTT. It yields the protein CASSPQLNTEAFF.

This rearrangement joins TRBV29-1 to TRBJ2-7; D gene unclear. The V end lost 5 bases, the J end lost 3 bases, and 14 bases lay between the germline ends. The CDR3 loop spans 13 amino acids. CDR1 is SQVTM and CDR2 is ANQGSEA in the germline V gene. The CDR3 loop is CSVYTEIDYEQYF. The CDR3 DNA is TGCAGCGTTTACACAGAAATAGACTACGAGCAGTACTTC.

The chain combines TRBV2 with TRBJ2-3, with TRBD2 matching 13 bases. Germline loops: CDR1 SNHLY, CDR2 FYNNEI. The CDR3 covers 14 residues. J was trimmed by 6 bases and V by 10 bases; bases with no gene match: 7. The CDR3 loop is CAIQLAGGVDTQYF. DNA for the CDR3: TGTGCCATCCAACTAGCGGGGGGGGTGGATACGCAGTATTTT.

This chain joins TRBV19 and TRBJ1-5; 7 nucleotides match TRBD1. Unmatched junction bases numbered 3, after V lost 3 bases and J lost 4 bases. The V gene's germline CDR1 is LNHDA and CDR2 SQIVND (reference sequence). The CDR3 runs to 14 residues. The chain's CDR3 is CASSIGRGNQPQHF. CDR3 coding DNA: TGTGCCAGTAGTATCGGCAGGGGGAATCAGCCCCAGCATTTT. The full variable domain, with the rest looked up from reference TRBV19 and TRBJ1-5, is DGGITQSPKYLFRKEGQNVTLSCEQNLNHDAMYWYRQDPGQGLRLIYYSQIVNDFQKGDIAEGYSVSREKKESFPLTVTSAQKNPTAFYLCASSIGRGNQPQHFGDGTRLSIL.

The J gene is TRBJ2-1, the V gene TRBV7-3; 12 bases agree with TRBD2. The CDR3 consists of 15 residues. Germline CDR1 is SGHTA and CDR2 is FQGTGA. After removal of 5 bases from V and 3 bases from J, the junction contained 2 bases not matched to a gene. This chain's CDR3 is CASSLTSGGYNEQFF. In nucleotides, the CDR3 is TGTGCCAGCAGCCTGACTAGCGGGGGCTACAATGAGCAGTTCTTC.

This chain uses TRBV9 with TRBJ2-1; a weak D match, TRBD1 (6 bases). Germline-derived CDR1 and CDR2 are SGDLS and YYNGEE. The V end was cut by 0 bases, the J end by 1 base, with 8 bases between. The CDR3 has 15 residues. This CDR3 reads CASSVDRASYNEQFF. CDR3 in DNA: TGTGCCAGCAGCGTAGACAGGGCATCCTACAATGAGCAGTTCTTC.